These 13 T cell receptor beta chains share one sample of origin, sequenced in a study of OX40 agonist ivuxolimab in advanced cancers. TCRdb keeps only in-frame clones here, not all; method: immunoSEQ multiplex PCR. The sample consists of tens of thousands of clones, roughly 88% of them appearing once. The sample here was CD4+ or CD8+ T cells sorted from blood, taken in a trial of the OX40 agonist ivuxolimab. The receptor source for this set is an adult with an advanced solid tumor such as melanoma, head and neck, liver or kidney cancer.

V and J are TRBV7-3 and TRBJ2-6; D possibly uses TRBD1 or TRBD2 (5 bases each). Trimming took 4 bases from V and 0 from J, leaving 16 bases between them. Germline CDR1 and CDR2: SGHTA and FQGTGA. The CDR3 runs 18 residues. In DNA, the CDR3 is TGTGCCAGCAGCTCCCAGGGACGGAATAGCTCTGGGGCCAACGTCCTGACTTTC. It yields the protein CASSSQGRNSSGANVLTF.

The chain employs TRBV28 and TRBJ2-7, with 8 bases fitting TRBD2. This CDR3 is built from 15 residues. The germline CDR1 and CDR2 sequences are MDHEN and SYDVKM. V shed 2 bases, J shed 7 bases, and the junction held 10 bases outside the gene matches. The CDR3 region has the DNA TGTGCCAGCAGTTTAGGGCGGGGGGTCCCCCGTGAGCAGTACTTC. Its protein is CASSLGRGVPREQYF. The full variable domain, its missing parts supplied by reference TRBV28 and TRBJ2-7, is DVKVTQSSRYLVKRTGEKVFLECVQDMDHENMFWYRQDPGLGLRLIYFSYDVKMKEKGDIPEGYSVSREKKERFSLILESASTNQTSMYLCASSLGRGVPREQYFGPGTRLTVT.

The chain joins TRBV5-4 to TRBJ1-1; D remains ambiguous. Trimming removed 3 bases at V and 0 bases at J, with 3 bases between. Germline loops: CDR1 SGHNT, CDR2 YYREEE (reference sequence). This CDR3 contains 12 residues. The CDR3 DNA sequence: TGTGCCAGCAGCTGGGTGAACACTGAAGCTTTCTTT. This encodes CASSWVNTEAFF.

This chain uses TRBV30 with TRBJ2-2; D not resolved. Looked up from germline, CDR1 is GTSNPN and CDR2 is SVGIG (reference sequence). Trimming pared 3 bases from V and 4 bases from J, leaving 15 bases between. The CDR3 consists of 15 residues. CDR3 region: CAWSQPGLRTGELFF. The DNA of the CDR3 is TGTGCCTGGAGCCAACCCGGGCTCCGCACCGGGGAGCTGTTTTTT.

V and J are TRBV2 and TRBJ2-7; D unresolved. The ends were cut back, 7 bases at V and 2 bases at J, with 3 bases in the middle. The V gene's germline CDR1 is SNHLY and CDR2 FYNNEI. The length of the CDR3 is 10 residues. The CDR3 is CASMAYEQYF. The CDR3 coding sequence is TGTGCCAGCATGGCCTACGAGCAGTACTTC.

This clone showed up just once. The genes are TRBV19 and TRBJ2-3; tentative D call: TRBD1 (6 bases). Per germline, CDR1 LNHDA and CDR2 SQIVND (reference sequence). There are 12 residues in the CDR3. V was pared by 5 bases and J by 5 bases, with 8 bases between. The chain's CDR3 is CASSPQGDTQYF. CDR3 DNA: TGTGCCAGTAGTCCACAGGGAGATACGCAGTATTTT.

CDR3 protein: CTSSQDSKENTEAFF. The CDR3 DNA sequence: TGCACCAGCAGCCAAGATTCGAAGGAGAACACTGAAGCTTTCTTT. The chain uses TRBV1 and TRBJ1-1. TRBV1 is classified as a pseudogene. The CDR3 covers 15 residues.

The chain carries TRBV5-1 and TRBJ2-3; 8 bases match TRBD2. With V trimmed by 4 bases and J by 3 bases, 1 base remained unmatched. The CDR3 is 13 amino acids. The germline CDR1 and CDR2 sequences are SGHRS and YFSETQ. The DNA for the CDR3 is TGCGCCAGCAGCCGGGAGGGGACAGATACGCAGTATTTT. It is translated as CASSREGTDTQYF.

The chain couples TRBV7-4 to TRBJ2-5, with TRBD1 matching over 7 bases. V trimming: 0 bases; J trimming: 7 bases; junction bases outside the gene matches: 8. This CDR3 spans 15 amino acids. In germline, CDR1 is SGHVT, CDR2 SQSDAQ. CDR3 coding DNA: TGTGCCAGCAGCTTAGCGGGGACAGCCCTGGGGACCCAGTACTTC. Residues: CASSLAGTALGTQYF.

V and J are TRBV2 and TRBJ2-3; the D gene is possibly TRBD2 (6 bases). Germline loops: CDR1 SNHLY, CDR2 FYNNEI. The V end lost 8 bases, the J end lost 5 bases, and 20 bases lay between the germline ends. This CDR3 contains 15 residues. CDR3 loop: CASQQNAGNVDTQYF. DNA of the CDR3: TGTGCCAGCCAACAGAACGCGGGGAATGTAGATACGCAGTATTTT.

CDR3 sequence: CASSLDPGAYEQYF. CDR3 nucleotides: TGTGCCAGCAGCTTAGATCCGGGGGCCTACGAGCAGTACTTC. The chain recombines TRBV7-2 with TRBJ2-7; possible D gene TRBD2, 6 bases. The germline CDR1 and CDR2 sequences are SGHTA and FQGNSA. This CDR3 spans 14 amino acids. Trimming removed 1 base at V and 2 bases at J, with 9 bases between.

V usage is TRBV2 and J usage is TRBJ2-5, with D tentatively TRBD2 (6 bases). The length of the CDR3 is 14 residues. The V and J ends lost 5 bases and 6 bases respectively, with 16 bases between them. Germline V CDR1 and CDR2: SNHLY, FYNNEI. The CDR3, as DNA: TGTGCCAGCAGTCCCGGGACTCCCGGGAAGACCCAGTACTTC. Its protein product is CASSPGTPGKTQYF.

CDR3: CASSIEGRRDQPQHF. CDR3 nucleotides: TGTGCCAGTAGTATAGAGGGCAGGAGAGATCAGCCCCAGCATTTT. The J gene is TRBJ1-5, the V gene TRBV19; D call uncertain. CDR1 is LNHDA, CDR2 SQIVND, per germline (reference sequence). The V and J ends lost 0 bases and 5 bases respectively, with 11 bases between them. The CDR3 has 15 residues.